Below, 8 T cell receptor beta chains from the same sample are listed, as sequenced in a study of identical twins. Each CDR3 protein is one row after TCRdb ran MiXCR on the 5' RACE reads. The sample has over 600,000 distinct CDR3 sequences, 20% to 25% seen once. These records were also assigned to another study, of T cells expressing NK-cell markers.

The source material was PBMCs. The source is a woman aged 18 to 35 in good health.

This clonotype was picked up a small number of times. This chain connects TRBV7-3 to TRBJ2-5, with D unresolved. With 0 bases removed from V and 2 bases from J, the gap between germline ends came to 10 bases. Germline V CDR1 and CDR2: SGHTA, FQGTGA. There are 15 residues in the CDR3. The CDR3 bases are TGTGCCAGCAGCTTAACGCGCGTGGGGCAAGAGACCCAGTACTTC. Its translation is CASSLTRVGQETQYF.

This clonotype showed up just a few times. The V call is TRBV5-1, the J call TRBJ1-1; a possible D gene is TRBD1 (5 bases). The CDR3 has 14 amino acids. Trimming stripped 0 bases from V and 4 bases from J, with 10 bases between. CDR1 SGHRS and CDR2 YFSETQ come from the germline V gene. The CDR3: CASSLAPGGTEAFF. The CDR3 nucleotides read TGCGCCAGCAGCTTGGCCCCCGGGGGCACTGAAGCTTTCTTT.

The rearrangement uses TRBV12-3 or TRBV12-4 and TRBJ2-7, with D unclear. The CDR3 spans 14 residues. The V gene lost 2 bases and the J gene lost 5 bases, with 13 bases spanning the gap. CDR3 nucleotide sequence: TGTGCCAGCAGTTTAAGTCCTACTCGGCACGAGCAGTACTTC. Encoded protein: CASSLSPTRHEQYF.

This clonotype was counted a single time. This may be a read error, as it is one base from a much larger clone. The chain couples TRBV10-3 to TRBJ2-3, with D perhaps TRBD2 (5 bases). V lost 5 bases and J lost 0, with 21 bases in between. Germline V CDR1 and CDR2: ENHRY, SYGVKD. The CDR3 length is 18 residues. In nucleotides, the CDR3 is TGTGCCATCAGTTTGCAGCGACTATCGGATCCTAGCACAGATACGCAGTATTTT. Its translation is CAISLQRLSDPSTDTQYF.

There are many counts of this clonotype. The rearrangement links TRBV7-9 to TRBJ2-2; D is uncertain. Trimming took off 4 bases at V and 0 bases at J, with 6 bases between the two ends. CDR1 and CDR2 (germline): SEHNR, FQNEAQ (reference sequence). The CDR3 is made up of 14 amino acids. CDR3 sequence reads: CASSSLANTGELFF. As DNA, the CDR3 is TGTGCCAGCAGCTCTCTAGCGAACACCGGGGAGCTGTTTTTT.

In this sample, this clonotype turned up a few times. This chain joins TRBV6-2 or TRBV6-3 and TRBJ1-2; tentative D call: TRBD1 (5 bases). V lost 11 bases, J lost 4 bases, and 14 bases lay in between. CDR3 length: 12 amino acids. The germline gives CDR1 MNHEY, CDR2 SVGEGT. CDR3 sequence (DNA): TGTGCCCACCGGGGCCGAGGCTATGGCTACACCTTC. This codes for CAHRGRGYGYTF.

In this sample, this clonotype turned up many times. This chain joins TRBV20-1 and TRBJ2-5; TRBD2 is a possible D gene (7 bases). This CDR3 has 14 amino acids. Germline CDR1 and CDR2: DFQATT and SNEGSKA (reference sequence). The V end lost 5 bases, the J end lost 6 bases, and 19 bases lay between the germline ends. Here the CDR3 reads CSAPSTGGGKTQYF. DNA of the CDR3: TGCAGTGCTCCCTCAACGGGGGGCGGAAAGACCCAGTACTTC.

This clonotype was counted ten times or more. The chain has TRBV25-1 and TRBJ1-3; 9 positions agree with TRBD1. Trimming took 5 bases from V and 4 from J; bases not matched to a gene: 6. The CDR3 loop spans 15 amino acids. The germline V gene encodes CDR1 MGHDK and CDR2 SYGVNS. DNA of the CDR3: TGTGCCAGCAGTCACTTAGGGACAGGGGGAAACACCATATATTTT. Translation: CASSHLGTGGNTIYF. The variable domain in full, with the rest retrieved from reference TRBV25-1 and TRBJ1-3, is EADIYQTPRYLVIGTGKKITLECSQTMGHDKMYWYQQDPGMELHLIHYSYGVNSTEKGDLSSESTVSRIRTEHFPLTLESARPSHTSQYLCASSHLGTGGNTIYFGEGSWLTVV.